This T cell receptor beta chain emerged from a study of cytomegalovirus exposure and HLA in healthy donors. Findings of the study overall: Some segments of the V type, notably TRBV6-2 and TRBV6-3, were excluded as indistinguishable.

This clone was counted only a few times. Its target is unknown. Losses at the gene ends were 7 bases for V and 5 bases for J; bases not matched to a gene: 15. Per germline, CDR1 SQVTM and CDR2 ANQGSEA. The CDR3 is 15 residues long. Researchers ran the PCR with 60 Vbeta and 13 Jbeta primers. Clones were read by immunoSEQ multiplex PCR, and TCRdb kept only the in-frame ones, dropping some. The data hold 90,000 to 100,000 clones, with over 8% observed a single time. This clonotype originated in a man over 45 in good health and CMV-seropositive. The sample consisted of PBMCs. The chain has TRBV29-1 and TRBJ1-2; 8 bases fit TRBD1. The CDR3, as DNA: TGCAGCGCTGAGCTAGTGACAGGGGCGGGATATGGCTACACCTTC. Protein: CSAELVTGAGYGYTF.